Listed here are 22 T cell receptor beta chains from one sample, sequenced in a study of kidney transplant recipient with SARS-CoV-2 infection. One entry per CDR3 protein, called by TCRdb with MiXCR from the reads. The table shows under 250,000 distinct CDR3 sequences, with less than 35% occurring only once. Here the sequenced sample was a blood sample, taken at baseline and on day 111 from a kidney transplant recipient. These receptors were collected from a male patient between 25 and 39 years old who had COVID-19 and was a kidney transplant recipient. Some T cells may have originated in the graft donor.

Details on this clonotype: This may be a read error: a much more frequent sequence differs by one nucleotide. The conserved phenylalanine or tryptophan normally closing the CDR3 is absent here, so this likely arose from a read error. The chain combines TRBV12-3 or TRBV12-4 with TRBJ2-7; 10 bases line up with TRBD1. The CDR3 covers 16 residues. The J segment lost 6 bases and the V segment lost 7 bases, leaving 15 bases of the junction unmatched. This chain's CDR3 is CASKPTRDRGFSEQYL. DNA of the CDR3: TGTGCCAGCAAACCCACGAGGGACAGGGGTTTTTCCGAGCAGTACCTC.

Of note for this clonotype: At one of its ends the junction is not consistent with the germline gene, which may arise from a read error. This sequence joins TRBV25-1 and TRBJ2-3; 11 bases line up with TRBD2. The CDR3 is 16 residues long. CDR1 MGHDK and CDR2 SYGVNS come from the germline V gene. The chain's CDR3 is CVSSLGLAGLTDTQYF. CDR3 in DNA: TGTGTCAGCAGCCTCGGACTAGCGGGCCTCACAGATACGCAGTATTTT.

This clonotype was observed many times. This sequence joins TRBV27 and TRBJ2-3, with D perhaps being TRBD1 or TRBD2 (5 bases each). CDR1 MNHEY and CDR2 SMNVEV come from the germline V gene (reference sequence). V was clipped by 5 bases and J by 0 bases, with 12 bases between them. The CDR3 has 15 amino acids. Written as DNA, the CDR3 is TGTGCCAGCAGTCCCTGGGGACCTAGCACAGATACGCAGTATTTT. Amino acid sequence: CASSPWGPSTDTQYF.

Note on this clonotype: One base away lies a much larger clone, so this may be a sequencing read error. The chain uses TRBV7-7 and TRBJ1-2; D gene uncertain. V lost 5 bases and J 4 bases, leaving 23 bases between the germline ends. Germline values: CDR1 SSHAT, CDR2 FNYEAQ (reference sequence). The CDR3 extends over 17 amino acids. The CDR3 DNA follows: TGTGCCAGCAGCGCTAAGTCTAAGTGCCGAGAGACCTATGGCTACACCTTC. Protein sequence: CASSAKSKCRETYGYTF.

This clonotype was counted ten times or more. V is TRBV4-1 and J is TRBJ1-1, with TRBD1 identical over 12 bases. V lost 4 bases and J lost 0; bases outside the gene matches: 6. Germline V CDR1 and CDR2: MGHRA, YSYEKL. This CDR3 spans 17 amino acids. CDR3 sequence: CASSPTGTGGLNTEAFF. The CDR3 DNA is TGCGCCAGCAGCCCTACCGGGACAGGGGGCTTGAACACTGAAGCTTTCTTT.

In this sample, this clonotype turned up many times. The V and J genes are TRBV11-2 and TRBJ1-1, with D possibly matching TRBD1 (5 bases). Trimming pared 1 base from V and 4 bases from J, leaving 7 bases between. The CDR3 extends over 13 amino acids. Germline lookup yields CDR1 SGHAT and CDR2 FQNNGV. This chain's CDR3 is CASSLGRATEAFF. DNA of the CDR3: TGTGCCAGCAGCTTAGGCAGGGCCACTGAAGCTTTCTTT.

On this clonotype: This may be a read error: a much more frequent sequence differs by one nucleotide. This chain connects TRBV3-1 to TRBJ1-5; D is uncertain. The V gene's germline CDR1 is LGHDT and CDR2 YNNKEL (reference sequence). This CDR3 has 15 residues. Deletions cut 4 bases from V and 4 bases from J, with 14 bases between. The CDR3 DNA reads TGTGCCAGCAGCCGAGATGGCAAAATTAATCAGCCCCAGCATTTT. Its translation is CASSRDGKINQPQHF.

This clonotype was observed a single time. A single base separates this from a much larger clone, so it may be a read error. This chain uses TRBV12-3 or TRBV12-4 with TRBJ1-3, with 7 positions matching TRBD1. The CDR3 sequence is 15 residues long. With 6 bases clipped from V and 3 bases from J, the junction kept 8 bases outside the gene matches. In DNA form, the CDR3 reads TGTGCCAGCAGCACCTACGACAGGGATGGAAACACCATATATTTT. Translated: CASSTYDRDGNTIYF.

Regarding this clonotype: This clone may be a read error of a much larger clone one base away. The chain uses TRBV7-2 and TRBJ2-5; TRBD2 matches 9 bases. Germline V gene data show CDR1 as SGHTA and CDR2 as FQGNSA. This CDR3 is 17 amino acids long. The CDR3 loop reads CAGSLVTSGQYQETQYF. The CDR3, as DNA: TGTGCCGGCAGCTTAGTGACTAGCGGACAGTACCAAGAGACCCAGTACTTC.

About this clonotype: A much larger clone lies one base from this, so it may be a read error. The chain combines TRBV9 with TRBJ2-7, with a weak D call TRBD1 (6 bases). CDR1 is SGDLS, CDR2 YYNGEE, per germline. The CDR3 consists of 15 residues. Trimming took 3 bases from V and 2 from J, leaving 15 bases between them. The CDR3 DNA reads TGTGCCAGCAGCGCCTCGGCAGGGGTCGCCTACGAGCAGTACTTC. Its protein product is CASSASAGVAYEQYF.

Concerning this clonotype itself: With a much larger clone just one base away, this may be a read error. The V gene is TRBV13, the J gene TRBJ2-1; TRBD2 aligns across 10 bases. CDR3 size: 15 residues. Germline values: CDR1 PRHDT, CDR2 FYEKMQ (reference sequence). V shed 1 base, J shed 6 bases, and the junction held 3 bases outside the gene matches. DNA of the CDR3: TGTGCCAGCAGCTTAGTAGCGGGAGGAAGCAATGAGCAGTTCTTC. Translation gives CASSLVAGGSNEQFF.

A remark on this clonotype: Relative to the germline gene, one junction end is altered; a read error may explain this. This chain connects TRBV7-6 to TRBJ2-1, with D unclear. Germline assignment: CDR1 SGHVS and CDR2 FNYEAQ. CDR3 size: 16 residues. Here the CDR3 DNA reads TGTGCTAGCAGCCGACTTCTAGGGCCTCGGTTTGATGAGCAGTTCTTC. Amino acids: CASSRLLGPRFDEQFF.

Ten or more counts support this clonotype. The CDR3 here is CSALRDPVLDEQYF. CDR3 nucleotide sequence: TGCAGTGCCCTACGGGACCCGGTCCTCGACGAGCAGTACTTC. The rearrangement links TRBV20-1 to TRBJ2-7, with D possibly called TRBD1 or TRBD2 (5 bases each). Germline CDR1 DFQATT, CDR2 SNEGSKA (reference sequence). The CDR3 extends over 14 amino acids. The V gene lost 6 bases and the J gene lost 5 bases, with 20 bases spanning the gap.

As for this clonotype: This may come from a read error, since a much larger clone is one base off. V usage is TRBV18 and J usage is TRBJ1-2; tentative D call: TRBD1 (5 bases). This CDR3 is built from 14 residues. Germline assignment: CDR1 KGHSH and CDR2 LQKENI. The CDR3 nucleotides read TGTGCCAGCTCACCATCGCGAGGAGGGGCCGAAAACATCTTC. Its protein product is CASSPSRGGAENIF.

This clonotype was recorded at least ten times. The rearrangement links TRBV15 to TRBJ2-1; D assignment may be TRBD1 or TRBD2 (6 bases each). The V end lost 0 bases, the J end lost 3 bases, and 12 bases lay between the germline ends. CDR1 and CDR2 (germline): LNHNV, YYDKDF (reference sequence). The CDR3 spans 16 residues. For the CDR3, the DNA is TGTGCCACCAGCAGAGATCGGGGGCTTGGCTACAATGAGCAGTTCTTC. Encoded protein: CATSRDRGLGYNEQFF.

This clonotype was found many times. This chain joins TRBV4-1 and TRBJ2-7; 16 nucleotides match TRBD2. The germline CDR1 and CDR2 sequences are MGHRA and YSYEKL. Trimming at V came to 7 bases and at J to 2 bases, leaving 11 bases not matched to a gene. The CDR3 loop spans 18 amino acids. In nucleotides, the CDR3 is TGCGCCAGCACCAGGGGACTAGCGGGGGGGCCCGAGACCTACGAGCAGTACTTC. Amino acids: CASTRGLAGGPETYEQYF.

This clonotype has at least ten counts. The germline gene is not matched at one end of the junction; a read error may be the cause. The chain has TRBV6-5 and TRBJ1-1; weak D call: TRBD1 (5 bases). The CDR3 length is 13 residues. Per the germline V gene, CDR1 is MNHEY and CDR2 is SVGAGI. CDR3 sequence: CASSYGLRGVYTF. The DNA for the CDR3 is TGTGCCAGCAGTTACGGACTACGGGGGGTATACACCTTT.

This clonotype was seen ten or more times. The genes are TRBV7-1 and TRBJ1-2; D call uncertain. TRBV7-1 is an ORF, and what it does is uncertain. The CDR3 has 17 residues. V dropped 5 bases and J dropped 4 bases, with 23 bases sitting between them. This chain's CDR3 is CASSGQLHEGKTYGYTF. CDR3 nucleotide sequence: TGTGCCAGCAGCGGTCAACTTCACGAGGGAAAGACCTATGGCTACACCTTC.

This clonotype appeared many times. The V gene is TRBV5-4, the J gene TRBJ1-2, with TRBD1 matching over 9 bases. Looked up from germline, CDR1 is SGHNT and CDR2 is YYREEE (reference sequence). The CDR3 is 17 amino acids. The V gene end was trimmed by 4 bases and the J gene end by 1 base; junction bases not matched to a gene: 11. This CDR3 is CASSPDPGQGYNYGYTF. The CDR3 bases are TGTGCCAGCAGCCCCGACCCGGGACAGGGATATAACTATGGCTACACCTTC.

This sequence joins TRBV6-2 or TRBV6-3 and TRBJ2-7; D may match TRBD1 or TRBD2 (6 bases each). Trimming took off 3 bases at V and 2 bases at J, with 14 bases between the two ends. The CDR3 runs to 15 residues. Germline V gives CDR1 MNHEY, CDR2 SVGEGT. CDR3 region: CASSYYDGGPYEQYF. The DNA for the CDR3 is TGTGCCAGCAGTTATTATGACGGGGGCCCCTACGAGCAGTACTTC.

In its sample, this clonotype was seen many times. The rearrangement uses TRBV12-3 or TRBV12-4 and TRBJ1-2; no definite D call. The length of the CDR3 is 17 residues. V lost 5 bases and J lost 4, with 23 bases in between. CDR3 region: CASSRTATAGKTYGYTF. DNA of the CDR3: TGTGCCAGCAGTCGGACGGCCACAGCAGGAAAGACCTATGGCTACACCTTC.

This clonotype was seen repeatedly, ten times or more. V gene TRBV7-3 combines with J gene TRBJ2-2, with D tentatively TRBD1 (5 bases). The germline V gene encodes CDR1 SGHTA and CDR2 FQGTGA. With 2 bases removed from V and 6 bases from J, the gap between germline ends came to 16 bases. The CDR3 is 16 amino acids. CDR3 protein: CASSLGAGIFSGELFF. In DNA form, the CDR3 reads TGTGCCAGCAGCTTAGGGGCAGGGATTTTCTCCGGGGAGCTGTTTTTT.